This T cell receptor (beta chain) was profiled in a study of T cell repertoires in cytomegalovirus infection. TCRdb called the reads again in MiXCR, with one record for every CDR3 protein. The sample lists about 920,000 distinct CDR3 sequences; less than 40% were seen once. This clonotype was observed a few times. The target antigen is unknown. Deletions cut 5 bases from V and 3 bases from J, with 11 bases between. The CDR3 covers 14 residues. Germline CDR1 MNHEY, CDR2 SMNVEV (reference sequence). Material: cultured CD8+ T cells from PBMCs, obtained from culture after CMV antigen stimulation. This TCR derives from a human donor in good health (CMV status not recorded). Some clones in this sample may be carry-over from other donors' samples. This chain joins TRBV27 and TRBJ2-1; TRBD1 might be the D (5 bases). CDR3 coding DNA: TGTGCCAGCAGTCGGGCTAGGGGCTACAATGAGCAGTTCTTC. Residues: CASSRARGYNEQFF.